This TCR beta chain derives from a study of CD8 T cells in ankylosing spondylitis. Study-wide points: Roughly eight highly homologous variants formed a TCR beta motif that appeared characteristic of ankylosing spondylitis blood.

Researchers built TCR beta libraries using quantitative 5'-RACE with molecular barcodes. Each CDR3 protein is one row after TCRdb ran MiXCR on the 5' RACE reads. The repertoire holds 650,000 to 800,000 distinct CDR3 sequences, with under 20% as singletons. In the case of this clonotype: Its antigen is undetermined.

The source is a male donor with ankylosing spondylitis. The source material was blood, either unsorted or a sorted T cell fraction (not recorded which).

The CDR3 region has the DNA TGTGCCAGCAGTGCCCGGGGAGGGATCTACGAGCAGTACTTC. Translated: CASSARGGIYEQYF. The chain carries TRBV27 and TRBJ2-7, with 7 bases fitting TRBD2. The CDR3 runs to 14 residues. The trim removed 5 bases at V and 3 bases at J, leaving 7 bases unmatched. Germline V lookup: CDR1 MNHEY, CDR2 SMNVEV (reference sequence).